What follows are 21 T cell receptor beta chains derived from one specimen sequenced in a study of T cell responses to AZD1222 COVID-19 vaccine (TCRdb year 2021). The sample's time point, from its label and the paper: baseline before first vaccination. The sample's treatment or condition label is to be understood as: meningococcal conjugate vaccine given as trial control. The library relied on the immunoSEQ multiplex PCR assay. TCRdb limited this immuneACCESS table to in-frame rearrangements with V and J called. A share of clones is missing; checked studies link under half to unresolved V genes, and the rest is unexplained. In all, the sample holds 130,000 to 150,000 clones, and around 86% of those were seen once. About 4% of the sample belongs to the ten largest clones. Specimen: peripheral blood, collected on day 0 of MenACWY control vaccination. The receptors were sampled from an adult in good health.

The chain recombines TRBV7-2 with TRBJ2-5, with D maybe TRBD2 (6 bases). CDR1 is SGHTA, CDR2 FQGNSA, per germline. Trimming removed 5 bases at V and 2 bases at J, with 12 bases between. The CDR3 totals 14 residues. The CDR3 nucleotides read TGTGCCAGCAGCCAACCGCGGGGACAAGAGACCCAGTACTTC. Amino acids: CASSQPRGQETQYF.

The chain couples TRBV23-1 to TRBJ2-6; 7 bases match TRBD1. TRBV23-1 is an ORF for which the function is uncertain. The J segment lost 0 bases and the V segment lost 0 bases, leaving 5 bases of the junction unmatched. The CDR3 spans 18 residues. This CDR3 reads CASSQSRQGHSGANVLTF. The CDR3 DNA sequence: TGCGCCAGCAGTCAATCGAGACAGGGACACTCTGGGGCCAACGTCCTGACTTTC.

The chain uses TRBV28 and TRBJ1-5, with a possible D match to TRBD1 (5 bases). This CDR3 is built from 16 residues. Per germline, CDR1 MDHEN and CDR2 SYDVKM. V was cut by 1 base and J by 1 base, with 11 bases left in between. CDR3 protein: CASSLYRQGSNQPQHF. CDR3 DNA sequence: TGTGCCAGCAGTTTATATCGGCAGGGAAGCAATCAGCCCCAGCATTTT. Full variable domain (rest looked up from reference TRBV28 and TRBJ1-5): DVKVTQSSRYLVKRTGEKVFLECVQDMDHENMFWYRQDPGLGLRLIYFSYDVKMKEKGDIPEGYSVSREKKERFSLILESASTNQTSMYLCASSLYRQGSNQPQHFGDGTRLSIL.

The chain employs TRBV3-1 (or the pseudogene TRBV3-2) and TRBJ1-1; a possible D gene is TRBD1 (5 bases). Germline V gene data show CDR1 as LGHDT and CDR2 as YNNKEL (reference sequence). The CDR3 contains 15 residues. Trimming cost V 4 bases and J 10 bases, with 22 bases left between them. CDR3 DNA sequence: TGTGCCAGCAGCCCCTCCTCGGGTTTATACAGGAGAGCTTTCTTT. Translating it yields CASSPSSGLYRRAFF.

The rearrangement links TRBV7-2 to TRBJ1-2; 7 nucleotides align to TRBD1. This CDR3 spans 13 amino acids. V was pared by 5 bases and J by 2 bases, with 2 bases of the junction left unmatched. CDR1 SGHTA and CDR2 FQGNSA come from the germline V gene. CDR3 protein: CASSPTGNYGYTF. DNA of the CDR3: TGTGCCAGCAGCCCGACAGGGAACTATGGCTACACCTTC.

This chain links TRBV13 with TRBJ2-7; 8 bases line up with TRBD1. The CDR3 has 15 amino acids. With V trimmed by 5 bases and J by 0 bases, 6 bases remained unmatched. The germline CDR1 and CDR2 sequences are PRHDT and FYEKMQ (reference sequence). The CDR3: CASSRRTGSSYEQYF. In DNA form, the CDR3 reads TGTGCCAGCAGCCGAAGGACAGGGTCCTCCTACGAGCAGTACTTC.

This chain joins TRBV7-9 and TRBJ1-4, with a weak D call TRBD1 (6 bases). Germline CDR1 and CDR2: SEHNR and FQNEAQ (reference sequence). The CDR3 extends over 17 amino acids. V was trimmed by 4 bases and J by 5 bases, leaving 20 bases between them. The CDR3 DNA follows: TGTGCCAGCAGCTCAAACACGGGGGGCAGGAAGAATGAAAAACTGTTTTTT. Translated, it gives CASSSNTGGRKNEKLFF.

This clone was counted a single time. The rearrangement joins TRBV5-5 to TRBJ1-2; 7 nucleotides align to TRBD1. In germline, CDR1 is SGHKS, CDR2 YYEKEE (reference sequence). The CDR3 runs 13 residues. Trimming cost V 3 bases and J 13 bases; bases outside gene matches: 12. The CDR3: CASSSSGTVVGTF. DNA of the CDR3: TGTGCCAGCAGCTCGTCCGGGACAGTGGTGGGCACCTTC.

The genes are TRBV5-1 and TRBJ1-2; 7 nucleotides agree with TRBD1. Germline assignment: CDR1 SGHRS and CDR2 YFSETQ. V was pared by 3 bases and J by 4 bases, with 6 bases of the junction left unmatched. The CDR3 has 14 amino acids. For the CDR3, the DNA is TGCGCCAGCAGCTCCGGACAGGACAGCTATGGCTACACCTTC. Translating gives CASSSGQDSYGYTF.

The chain joins TRBV6-6 to TRBJ1-3; D gene ambiguous. Deletions cut 4 bases from V and 1 base from J, with 11 bases between. Germline V gene data show CDR1 as MNHNY and CDR2 as SVGAGI (reference sequence). This CDR3 is built from 15 residues. CDR3 nucleotides: TGTGCCAGCAGTTCCCGACGACGGTCTGGAAACACCATATATTTT. Translated, it gives CASSSRRRSGNTIYF.

J is TRBJ1-2 and V is TRBV29-1, with D tentatively TRBD1 (6 bases). The germline V and J ends were trimmed by 7 bases and 8 bases, with 20 bases remaining between them. Germline V CDR1 and CDR2: SQVTM, ANQGSEA. The CDR3 spans 13 residues. The CDR3 coding sequence is TGCAGCGCCCGAGGGGGGGACGTACAAGGCTACACCTTC. Protein sequence: CSARGGDVQGYTF.

This chain uses TRBV9 with TRBJ1-1, with a possible D match to TRBD1 (5 bases). The length of the CDR3 is 15 residues. V lost 0 bases and J 0 bases, leaving 9 bases between the germline ends. CDR1 is SGDLS, CDR2 YYNGEE, per germline. CDR3 sequence reads: CASSVEGRLNTEAFF. DNA for the CDR3: TGTGCCAGCAGCGTAGAGGGACGGTTGAACACTGAAGCTTTCTTT.

V usage is TRBV7-3 and J usage is TRBJ2-1; 10 bases align to TRBD2. The CDR3 runs to 16 residues. With 2 bases clipped from V and 7 bases from J, the junction kept 8 bases outside the gene matches. Per the germline V gene, CDR1 is SGHTA and CDR2 is FQGTGA. CDR3 DNA sequence: TGTGCCAGCAGCTTACTTGCACTAGCGGGGACAAATGAGCAGTTCTTC. This gives the protein CASSLLALAGTNEQFF.

The rearrangement links TRBV11-2 to TRBJ1-2; D unresolved. Trimming left V 1 base short and J 7 bases short, with 10 bases between. Germline CDR1 and CDR2: SGHAT and FQNNGV. CDR3 length: 13 residues. The CDR3 is CASSLAGVGGYTF. The DNA for the CDR3 is TGTGCCAGCAGCTTAGCTGGGGTCGGTGGCTACACCTTC.

The chain carries TRBV28 and TRBJ2-5; D is unclear. V lost 3 bases and J lost 0, with 14 bases in between. Germline V gene lookup returns CDR1 MDHEN and CDR2 SYDVKM. The CDR3 covers 16 residues. CDR3 sequence: CASSFVGRSYQETQYF. The CDR3 region has the DNA TGTGCCAGCAGTTTTGTAGGGCGGTCCTACCAAGAGACCCAGTACTTC.

V usage is TRBV5-6 and J usage is TRBJ2-1; D may correspond to TRBD1 or TRBD2 (6 bases each). V gave up 2 bases and J gave up 3 bases, with 15 bases separating them. Germline V CDR1 and CDR2: SGHDT, YYEEEE. The CDR3 totals 16 residues. This CDR3 reads CASSFGRNRVYNEQFF. The CDR3 DNA sequence: TGTGCCAGCAGCTTCGGGAGAAACAGGGTCTACAATGAGCAGTTCTTC.

This chain connects TRBV28 to TRBJ1-1; 9 bases are a match to TRBD1. Looked up from germline, CDR1 is MDHEN and CDR2 is SYDVKM. The CDR3 sequence is 18 residues long. Trimming removed 8 bases from V and 3 bases from J; junction bases left unmatched: 19. CDR3 nucleotides: TGTGCCAGCGGATCGCCCCACAGGGGGCGAGATAGGGACACTGAAGCTTTCTTT. This sequence encodes CASGSPHRGRDRDTEAFF.

This chain uses TRBV7-8 with TRBJ1-2; D not resolved. Looked up from germline, CDR1 is SGHVS and CDR2 is FQNEAQ. The CDR3 has 16 amino acids. Deletions cut 5 bases from V and 11 bases from J, with 27 bases between. The CDR3 DNA is TGTGCCAGCAGCCCCCTACTCGGGGATCCGCCAACTAGTTACACCTTC. Residues: CASSPLLGDPPTSYTF.

In DNA, the CDR3 is TGTGCCAGCAGCTTGGCCCCGGGGAGCTCCTACGAGCAGTACGTC. Its protein product is CASSLAPGSSYEQYV. The V gene is TRBV5-6, the J gene TRBJ2-7; a weak D match, TRBD2 (5 bases). This CDR3 spans 15 amino acids. Germline V gene data show CDR1 as SGHDT and CDR2 as YYEEEE. Trimming shortened V by 0 bases and J by 0 bases, and 10 bases separated the two germline ends.

The chain uses TRBV19 and TRBJ1-5; TRBD1 matches at 7 bases. Germline V gene sequence: CDR1 LNHDA, CDR2 SQIVND (reference sequence). The CDR3 extends over 14 amino acids. Trimming removed 5 bases from V and 1 base from J; junction bases left unmatched: 2. This CDR3 reads CASSDRASNQPQHF. The CDR3 coding sequence is TGTGCCAGTAGTGACAGGGCGAGCAATCAGCCCCAGCATTTT.

This chain joins TRBV19 and TRBJ2-2; 12 nucleotides line up with TRBD2. With 4 bases clipped from V and 3 bases from J, the junction kept 3 bases outside the gene matches. Germline loops: CDR1 LNHDA, CDR2 SQIVND (reference sequence). The CDR3 length is 16 residues. CDR3 DNA sequence: TGTGCCAGTAGTACTAGCGGGGGGGCCGACACCGGGGAGCTGTTTTTT. Residues: CASSTSGGADTGELFF.